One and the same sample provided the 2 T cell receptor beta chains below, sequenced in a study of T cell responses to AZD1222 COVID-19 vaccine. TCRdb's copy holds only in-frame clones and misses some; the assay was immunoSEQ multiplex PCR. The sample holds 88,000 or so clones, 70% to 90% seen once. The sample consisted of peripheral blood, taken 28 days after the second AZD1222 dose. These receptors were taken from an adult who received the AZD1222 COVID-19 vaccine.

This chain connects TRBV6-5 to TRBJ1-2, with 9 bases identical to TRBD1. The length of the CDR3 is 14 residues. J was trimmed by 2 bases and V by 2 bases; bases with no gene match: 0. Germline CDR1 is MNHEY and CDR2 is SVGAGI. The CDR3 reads CASSYDRGNYGYTF. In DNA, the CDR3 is TGTGCCAGCAGTTACGACAGGGGGAACTATGGCTACACCTTC.

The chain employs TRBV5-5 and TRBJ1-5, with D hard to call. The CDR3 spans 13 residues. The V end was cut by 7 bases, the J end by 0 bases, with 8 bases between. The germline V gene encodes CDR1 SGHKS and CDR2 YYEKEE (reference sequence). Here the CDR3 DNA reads TGTGCCAGCGCGGCGGATAGCAATCAGCCCCAGCATTTT. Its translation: CASAADSNQPQHF.